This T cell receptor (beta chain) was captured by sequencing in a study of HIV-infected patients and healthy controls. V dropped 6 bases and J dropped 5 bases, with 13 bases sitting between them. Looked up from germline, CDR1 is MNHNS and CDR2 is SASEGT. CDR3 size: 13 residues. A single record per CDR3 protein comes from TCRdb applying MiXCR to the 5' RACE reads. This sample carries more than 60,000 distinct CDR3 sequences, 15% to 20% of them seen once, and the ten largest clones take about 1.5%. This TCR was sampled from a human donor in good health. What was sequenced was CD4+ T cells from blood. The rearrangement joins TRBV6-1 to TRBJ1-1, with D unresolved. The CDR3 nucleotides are TGTGCCAGCAGCGCCGCGGGAGGGACTGAAGCTTTCTTT. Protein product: CASSAAGGTEAFF.